The text below deals with one TCR beta chain. Its specificity is not known. The length of the CDR3 is 15 residues. Germline V gene lookup returns CDR1 LNHDA and CDR2 SQIVND (reference sequence). J lost 2 bases, V lost 5 bases, and 7 bases had no gene match. The treatment is: randomized to nivolumab then ipilimumab (arm A) or the reverse (arm B). The data originate from a study of sequential checkpoint blockade in melanoma. About the study: Some 22 patients had tumor biopsies before treatment and at week 13. Overall study results and limits: In arm A, pretreatment tumor clonality was associated with response.

The data were produced by immunoSEQ multiplex PCR, yet TCRdb's version contains in-frame clones alone and is incomplete. The sample consists of 3,500 to 4,500 clones, around a third of them appearing once. The TCR sequence derives from a human donor with melanoma. The chain links TRBV19 to TRBJ2-7; 9 bases match TRBD2. The sequencing here drew on tumor tissue (inferred from file names), taken from a patient given nivolumab and ipilimumab in sequence. The CDR3 protein is CASSPQAGGTYEQYF. The CDR3 bases are TGTGCCAGTAGTCCACAAGCGGGAGGAACCTACGAGCAGTACTTC. The full variable domain, completed using reference TRBV19 and TRBJ2-7, is DGGITQSPKYLFRKEGQNVTLSCEQNLNHDAMYWYRQDPGQGLRLIYYSQIVNDFQKGDIAEGYSVSREKKESFPLTVTSAQKNPTAFYLCASSPQAGGTYEQYFGPGTRLTVT.